This T cell receptor beta chain was sequenced for a study of PD-1 blockade in classical Hodgkin lymphoma. Findings and limits, study-wide: Only CD4+ TCR diversity, not CD8+, had risen significantly by C4D1.

Relapse after autologous stem cell transplantation occurred in every patient, and brentuximab vedotin exposure varied. The CD8+ T cells came from thawed PBMCs through magnetic negative selection. Assay used: immunoSEQ multiplex PCR; TCRdb lists only in-frame clones, some missing. The repertoire holds 12,000 or so clones, with more than 70% as singletons. As for this clone: What it binds is not known.

The TCR was taken from a human donor with classical Hodgkin lymphoma. Here the sequenced sample was CD8+ T cells from blood, taken at baseline.

CDR3: CARGTSGKSYNEQFF. CDR3 coding DNA: TGTGCCAGGGGTACTAGCGGAAAGTCCTACAATGAGCAGTTCTTC. The genes are TRBV2 and TRBJ2-1; 8 positions agree with TRBD2. Per germline, CDR1 SNHLY and CDR2 FYNNEI. The CDR3 has 15 amino acids. J lost 1 base, V lost 9 bases, and 8 bases had no gene match.